These T cell receptor beta chains were read from a single sample in a study of T cell repertoires in cytomegalovirus infection. One entry per CDR3 protein results from TCRdb running MiXCR on the reads. Of under 600,000 distinct CDR3 sequences listed, about 15% are singletons. Material: CD8+ T cells from PBMCs. The source of these receptors is a human donor in good health (CMV status not recorded). Some clones in this sample may be carry-over from other donors' samples. The CDR3 runs from the conserved cysteine through the conserved F or W. Each record gives: CDR3 protein, D gene, V gene. The D gene is left open where the match is weak.

cdr3_aa: CASSLTFGAVYNEQFF
d_call: -
v_call: TRBV7-3

cdr3_aa: CASSLGREGPKETQYF
d_call: -
v_call: TRBV5-5

cdr3_aa: CASIPLDLAHTGELFF
d_call: -
v_call: TRBV6-5

cdr3_aa: CASSTRATLNIQYF
d_call: -
v_call: TRBV4-1

cdr3_aa: CASRLSPGVLGYGYTF
d_call: -
v_call: TRBV28

cdr3_aa: CASSDQVHEQFF
d_call: -
v_call: TRBV6-1

cdr3_aa: CASTRQGVPYEQYF
d_call: TRBD1
v_call: TRBV12-3/TRBV12-4

cdr3_aa: CASSFSRTTIEQFF
d_call: -
v_call: TRBV27

cdr3_aa: CASRAGWGDPEAFF
d_call: -
v_call: TRBV2

cdr3_aa: CASSLPGLAENTGELFF
d_call: TRBD2
v_call: TRBV28

cdr3_aa: CSVEAGTLRNTIYF
d_call: -
v_call: TRBV29-1

cdr3_aa: CASTNGYEQYF
d_call: -
v_call: TRBV27

cdr3_aa: CASTSGTEAFF
d_call: -
v_call: TRBV27

cdr3_aa: CASSTGLAKNIQYF
d_call: -
v_call: TRBV27

cdr3_aa: CASSYSDQFSGNTIYF
d_call: -
v_call: TRBV6-5

cdr3_aa: CASSQILGLAEGTQYF
d_call: TRBD2
v_call: TRBV4-1

cdr3_aa: CASSQDYEQYF
d_call: -
v_call: TRBV4-1

cdr3_aa: CASSFSSSGELFNEQFF
d_call: -
v_call: TRBV27

cdr3_aa: CASSLEKGGSYEQYF
d_call: -
v_call: TRBV7-2

cdr3_aa: CASSDAETGSYEQYF
d_call: TRBD1
v_call: TRBV7-9

cdr3_aa: CASSQEVHEKLFF
d_call: -
v_call: TRBV4-1

cdr3_aa: CASSTIPGQDPAGEEKLFF
d_call: TRBD1
v_call: TRBV19

cdr3_aa: CASSVGEATYNEQFF
d_call: -
v_call: TRBV9

cdr3_aa: CASSLVGKGRSNTEAFF
d_call: -
v_call: TRBV7-8

cdr3_aa: CSARALLHTGGPSYEQYF
d_call: TRBD1
v_call: TRBV20-1

cdr3_aa: CASSLWVGQGGIVNYGYTF
d_call: TRBD1
v_call: TRBV11-2

cdr3_aa: CASSPPLKADTQYF
d_call: -
v_call: TRBV27

cdr3_aa: CASSMWGSSYNEQFF
d_call: -
v_call: TRBV19

cdr3_aa: CARTGAGNEQYF
d_call: TRBD2
v_call: TRBV2

cdr3_aa: CASSSPTDEAFF
d_call: -
v_call: TRBV28

cdr3_aa: CASSFPGRGEQFF
d_call: TRBD2
v_call: TRBV27

cdr3_aa: CASSPPGQDNYEQYF
d_call: TRBD1
v_call: TRBV18

cdr3_aa: CASSYSTGLRVNEQFF
d_call: -
v_call: TRBV6-6

cdr3_aa: CASSITVPGPEGINQPQHF
d_call: -
v_call: TRBV19

cdr3_aa: CASSEGLKGSNQPQHF
d_call: -
v_call: TRBV2

cdr3_aa: CASSGGSTTGELFF
d_call: -
v_call: TRBV6-4

cdr3_aa: CSASYYPTSGREYEQYF
d_call: TRBD2
v_call: TRBV20-1

cdr3_aa: CASSPREFQETQYF
d_call: -
v_call: TRBV6-1

cdr3_aa: CASSHVRTGFGTEAFF
d_call: TRBD1
v_call: TRBV7-4

cdr3_aa: CASSSNTGLPGEQFF
d_call: -
v_call: TRBV11-2

cdr3_aa: CSAVDEREGNEQFF
d_call: TRBD2
v_call: TRBV20-1

cdr3_aa: CATSPMNRLAGGNTGELFF
d_call: TRBD2
v_call: TRBV15

cdr3_aa: CASSSSGRNTEAFF
d_call: -
v_call: TRBV7-9

cdr3_aa: CSARGTWVSGYTF
d_call: -
v_call: TRBV20-1